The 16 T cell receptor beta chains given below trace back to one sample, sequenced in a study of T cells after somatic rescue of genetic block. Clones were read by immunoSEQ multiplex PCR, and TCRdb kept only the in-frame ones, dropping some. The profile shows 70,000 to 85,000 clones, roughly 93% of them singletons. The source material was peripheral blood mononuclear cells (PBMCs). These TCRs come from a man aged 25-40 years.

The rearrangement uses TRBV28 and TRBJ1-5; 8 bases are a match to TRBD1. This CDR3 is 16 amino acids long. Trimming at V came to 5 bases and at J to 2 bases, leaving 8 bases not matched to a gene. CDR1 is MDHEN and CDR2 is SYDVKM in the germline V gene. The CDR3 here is CASSTRQGWGNQPQHF. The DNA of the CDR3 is TGTGCCAGCAGTACCCGACAGGGGTGGGGCAATCAGCCCCAGCATTTT.

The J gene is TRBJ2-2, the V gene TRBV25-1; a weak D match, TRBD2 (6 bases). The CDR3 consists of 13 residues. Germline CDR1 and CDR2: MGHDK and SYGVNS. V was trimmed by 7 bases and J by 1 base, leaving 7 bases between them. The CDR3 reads CASTGGNTGELFF. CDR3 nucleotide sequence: TGTGCCAGCACCGGGGGGAACACCGGGGAGCTGTTTTTT.

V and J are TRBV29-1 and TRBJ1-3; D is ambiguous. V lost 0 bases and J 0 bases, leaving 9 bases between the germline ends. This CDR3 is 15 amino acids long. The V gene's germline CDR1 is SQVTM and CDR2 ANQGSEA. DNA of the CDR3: TGCAGCGTTGAAGACCAATTCCTCTCTGGAAACACCATATATTTT. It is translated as CSVEDQFLSGNTIYF. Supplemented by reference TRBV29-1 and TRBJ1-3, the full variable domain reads SAVISQKPSRDICQRGTSLTIQCQVDSQVTMMFWYRQQPGQSLTLIATANQGSEATYESGFVIDKFPISRPNLTFSTLTVSNMSPEDSSIYLCSVEDQFLSGNTIYFGEGSWLTVV.

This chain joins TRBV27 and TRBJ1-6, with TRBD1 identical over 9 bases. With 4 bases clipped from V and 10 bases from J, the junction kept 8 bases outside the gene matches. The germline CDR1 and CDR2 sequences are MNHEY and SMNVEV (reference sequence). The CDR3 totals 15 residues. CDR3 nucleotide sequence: TGTGCCAGCAGTTACTGGACAGGGGCAGGATCACCCCTCCACTTT. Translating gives CASSYWTGAGSPLHF.

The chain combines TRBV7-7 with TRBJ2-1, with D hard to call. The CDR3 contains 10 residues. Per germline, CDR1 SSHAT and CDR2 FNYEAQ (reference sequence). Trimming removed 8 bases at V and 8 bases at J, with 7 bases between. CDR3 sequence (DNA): TGTGCCAGCCCCTTTGATGAGCAGTTCTTC. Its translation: CASPFDEQFF. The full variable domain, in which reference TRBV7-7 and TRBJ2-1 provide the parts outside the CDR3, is GAGVSQSPRYKVTKRGQDVTLRCDPISSHATLYWYQQALGQGPEFLTYFNYEAQPDKSGLPSDRFSAERPEGSISTLTIQRTEQRDSAMYRCASPFDEQFFGPGTRLTVL.

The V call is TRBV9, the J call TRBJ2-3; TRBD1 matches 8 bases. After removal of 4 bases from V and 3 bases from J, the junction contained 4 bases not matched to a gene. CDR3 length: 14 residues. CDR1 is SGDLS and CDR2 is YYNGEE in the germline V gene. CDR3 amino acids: CASSRQGRTDTQYF. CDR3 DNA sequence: TGTGCCAGCAGCCGACAGGGGAGAACAGATACGCAGTATTTT.

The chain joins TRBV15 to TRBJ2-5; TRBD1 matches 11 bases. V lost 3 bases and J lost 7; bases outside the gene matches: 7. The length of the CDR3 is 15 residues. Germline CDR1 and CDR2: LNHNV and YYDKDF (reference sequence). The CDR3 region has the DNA TGTGCCACCAGCAGCGGGACAGGGGGTAAGGGGACCCAGTACTTC. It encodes CATSSGTGGKGTQYF. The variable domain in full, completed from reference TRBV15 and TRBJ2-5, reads DAMVIQNPRYQVTQFGKPVTLSCSQTLNHNVMYWYQQKSSQAPKLLFHYYDKDFNNEADTPDNFQSRRPNTSFCFLDIRSPGLGDTAMYLCATSSGTGGKGTQYFGPGTRLLVL.

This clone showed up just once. As DNA, the CDR3 is TGTGCCTGGAGTCCGACAGGGGAGAATGAGCAGTTCTTC. Amino acids: CAWSPTGENEQFF. V usage is TRBV30 and J usage is TRBJ2-1; 8 bases agree with TRBD1. Germline V gene data show CDR1 as GTSNPN and CDR2 as SVGIG (reference sequence). This CDR3 region has 13 residues. V dropped 2 bases and J dropped 7; count of bases not matched to a gene: 4.

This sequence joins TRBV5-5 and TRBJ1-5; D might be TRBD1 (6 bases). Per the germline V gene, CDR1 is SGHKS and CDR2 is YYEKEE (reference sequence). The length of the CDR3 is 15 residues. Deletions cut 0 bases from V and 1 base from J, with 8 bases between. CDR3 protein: CASSLVGGSNQPQHF. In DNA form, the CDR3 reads TGTGCCAGCAGCTTGGTGGGGGGCAGCAATCAGCCCCAGCATTTT.

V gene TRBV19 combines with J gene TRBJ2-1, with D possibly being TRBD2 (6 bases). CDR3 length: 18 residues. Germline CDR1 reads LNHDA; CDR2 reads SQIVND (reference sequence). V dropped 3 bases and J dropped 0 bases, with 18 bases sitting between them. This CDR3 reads CASSIGGVGSPSYNEQFF. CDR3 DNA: TGTGCCAGTAGTATCGGCGGGGTGGGCTCCCCCTCCTACAATGAGCAGTTCTTC. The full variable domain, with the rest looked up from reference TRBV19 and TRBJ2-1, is DGGITQSPKYLFRKEGQNVTLSCEQNLNHDAMYWYRQDPGQGLRLIYYSQIVNDFQKGDIAEGYSVSREKKESFPLTVTSAQKNPTAFYLCASSIGGVGSPSYNEQFFGPGTRLTVL.

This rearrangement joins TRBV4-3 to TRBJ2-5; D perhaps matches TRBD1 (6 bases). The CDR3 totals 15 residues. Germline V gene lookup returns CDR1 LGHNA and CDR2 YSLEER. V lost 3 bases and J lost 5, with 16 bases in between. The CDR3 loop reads CASSQQQGDRETQYF. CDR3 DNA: TGCGCCAGCAGCCAGCAACAGGGCGATCGCGAGACCCAGTACTTC.

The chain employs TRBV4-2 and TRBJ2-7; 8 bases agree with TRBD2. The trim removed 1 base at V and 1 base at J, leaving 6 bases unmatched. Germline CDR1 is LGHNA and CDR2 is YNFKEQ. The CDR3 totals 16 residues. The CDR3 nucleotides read TGTGCCAGCAGCCAAGTCTTGGCTAGCGGGTCCTACGAGCAGTACTTC. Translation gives CASSQVLASGSYEQYF.

CDR3 amino acids: CASSVGDRSYNEQFF. The DNA for the CDR3 is TGTGCCAGCAGCGTAGGGGACAGGAGTTACAATGAGCAGTTCTTC. The genes are TRBV9 and TRBJ2-1; TRBD1 aligns across 8 bases. V shed 0 bases, J shed 4 bases, and the junction held 3 bases outside the gene matches. Germline V gene lookup returns CDR1 SGDLS and CDR2 YYNGEE. The CDR3 covers 15 residues.

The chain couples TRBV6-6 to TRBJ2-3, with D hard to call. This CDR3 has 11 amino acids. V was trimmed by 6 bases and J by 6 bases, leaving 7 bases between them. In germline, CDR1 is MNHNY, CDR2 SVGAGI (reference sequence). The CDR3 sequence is CASRRRDTQYF. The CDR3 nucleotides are TGTGCCAGCAGACGCCGGGATACGCAGTATTTT.

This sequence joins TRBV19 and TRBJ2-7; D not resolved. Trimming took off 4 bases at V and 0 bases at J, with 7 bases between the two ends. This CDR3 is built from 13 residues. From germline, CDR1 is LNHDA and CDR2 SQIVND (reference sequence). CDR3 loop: CASSREGSYEQYF. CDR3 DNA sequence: TGTGCCAGTAGTAGAGAAGGCTCCTACGAGCAGTACTTC.

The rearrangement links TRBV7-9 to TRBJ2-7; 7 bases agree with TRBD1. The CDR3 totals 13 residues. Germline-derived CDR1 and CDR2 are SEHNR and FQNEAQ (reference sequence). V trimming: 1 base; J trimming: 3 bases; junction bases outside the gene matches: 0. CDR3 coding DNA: TGTGCCAGCAGCTTAGACAGGGGCTACGAGCAGTACTTC. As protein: CASSLDRGYEQYF.